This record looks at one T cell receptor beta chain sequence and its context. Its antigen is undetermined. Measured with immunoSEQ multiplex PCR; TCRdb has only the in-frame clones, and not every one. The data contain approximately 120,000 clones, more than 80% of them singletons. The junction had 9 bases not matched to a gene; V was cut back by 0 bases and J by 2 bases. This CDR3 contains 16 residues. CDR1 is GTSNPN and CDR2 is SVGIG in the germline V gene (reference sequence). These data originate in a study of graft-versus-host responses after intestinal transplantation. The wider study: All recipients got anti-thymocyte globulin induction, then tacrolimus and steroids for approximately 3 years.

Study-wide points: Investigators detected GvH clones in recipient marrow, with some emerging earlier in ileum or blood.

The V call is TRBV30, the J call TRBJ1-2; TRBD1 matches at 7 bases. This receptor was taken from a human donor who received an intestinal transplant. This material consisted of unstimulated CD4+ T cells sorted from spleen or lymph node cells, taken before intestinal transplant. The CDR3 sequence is CAWSVTRQGRNYGYTF. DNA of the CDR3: TGTGCCTGGAGTGTAACTAGACAGGGAAGGAACTATGGCTACACCTTC.